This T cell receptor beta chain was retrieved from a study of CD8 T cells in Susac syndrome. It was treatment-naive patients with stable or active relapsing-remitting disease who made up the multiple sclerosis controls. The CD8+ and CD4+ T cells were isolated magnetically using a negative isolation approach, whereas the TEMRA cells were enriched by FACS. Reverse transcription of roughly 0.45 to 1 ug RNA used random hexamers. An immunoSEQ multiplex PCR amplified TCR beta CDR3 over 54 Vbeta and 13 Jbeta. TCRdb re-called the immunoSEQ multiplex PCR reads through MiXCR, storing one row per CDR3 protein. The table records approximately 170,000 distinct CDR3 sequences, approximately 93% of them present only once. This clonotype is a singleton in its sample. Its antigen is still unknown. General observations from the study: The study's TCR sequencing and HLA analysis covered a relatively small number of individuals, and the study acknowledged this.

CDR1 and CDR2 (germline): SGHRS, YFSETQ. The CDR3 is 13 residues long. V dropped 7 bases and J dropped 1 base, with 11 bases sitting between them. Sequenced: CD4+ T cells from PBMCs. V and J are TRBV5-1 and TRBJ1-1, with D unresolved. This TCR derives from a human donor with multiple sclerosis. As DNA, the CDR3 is TGCGCCAGCGCTCGGAACAGGAACACTGAAGCTTTCTTT. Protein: CASARNRNTEAFF. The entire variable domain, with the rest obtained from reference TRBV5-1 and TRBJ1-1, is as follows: KAGVTQTPRYLIKTRGQQVTLSCSPISGHRSVSWYQQTPGQGLQFLFEYFSETQRNKGNFPGRFSGRQFSNSRSEMNVSTLELGDSALYLCASARNRNTEAFFGQGTRLTVV.